The 30 T cell receptor beta chains reported below all come from one sample, sequenced in a study of T-cell reconstitution after alpha-beta-depleted transplantation in children (dated by TCRdb to the mid-2010s). The protocol used for the library was PCR. The sequencer listed for this sample is Illumina HiSeq 2500. Molecular barcoding was employed in the preparation of TCR libraries, with unique molecular identifiers being used to normalize TCRbeta repertoire quantification. TCRdb cleaned the public reads at Q25 with fastp, built clones with MiXCR and kept in-frame beta chains. Each record represents a unique CDR3 protein, reported with the most common genes and DNA among its rows. The sample table lists under 850,000 distinct CDR3 sequences, around 13% of them with a count of one. 0.79% of the sample lies in the top ten. Read against the paper, the sample's treatment or condition label means: allogeneic hematopoietic cell transplantation with graft depleted of TCRalphabeta T cells and CD19 B cells.

The sample consisted of PBMCs, taken before TCRalphabeta/CD19-depleted stem cell transplant. These receptors were taken from a girl aged 2-10 years with congenital amegakaryocytic thrombocytopenia, due to receive a stem cell transplant.

This clonotype was detected many times. This chain connects TRBV12-3 or TRBV12-4 to TRBJ2-1; unclear D gene. The CDR3 contains 11 residues. V gave up 2 bases and J gave up 10 bases, with 6 bases separating them. This CDR3 is CASSLQPEQFF. CDR3 nucleotide sequence: TGTGCCAGCAGTTTACAACCGGAGCAGTTCTTC.

The chain has TRBV5-5 and TRBJ1-1; maybe TRBD1 (5 bases). The ends were cut back, 4 bases at V and 1 base at J, with 17 bases in the middle. Germline CDR1 reads SGHKS; CDR2 reads YYEKEE (reference sequence). This CDR3 is built from 16 residues. The CDR3 sequence: CASSHLRQLTNTEAFF. CDR3 nucleotide sequence: TGTGCCAGCAGCCACCTAAGACAGTTGACGAACACTGAAGCTTTCTTT.

At least ten counts were recorded for this clonotype. CDR3 nucleotide sequence: TGTGCCACCAGTGATTTTGGGCAGGGGTCCTACAATGAGCAGTTCTTC. Translating it yields CATSDFGQGSYNEQFF. V and J are TRBV24-1 and TRBJ2-1; maybe TRBD1 (6 bases). The CDR3 extends over 16 amino acids. The germline V gene has CDR1 KGHDR and CDR2 SFDVKD. Trimming took 1 base from V and 1 from J, leaving 10 bases between them.

In DNA, the CDR3 is TGCGCCAGCAGCCAAGATATGGGGACTGGGGCCAACGTCCTGACTTTC. This encodes CASSQDMGTGANVLTF. The V and J genes are TRBV4-1 and TRBJ2-6; no definite D call. The CDR3 is made up of 16 amino acids. V lost 0 bases, J lost 2 bases, and 8 bases lay in between. Germline V gives CDR1 MGHRA, CDR2 YSYEKL.

This clonotype was found a few times. This rearrangement joins TRBV15 to TRBJ2-3; D call uncertain. Trimming pared 0 bases from V and 2 bases from J, leaving 6 bases between. CDR1 is LNHNV, CDR2 YYDKDF, per germline (reference sequence). This CDR3 is 14 amino acids long. The CDR3 loop is CATSRDAVTDTQYF. CDR3 nucleotides: TGTGCCACCAGCAGAGATGCAGTCACAGATACGCAGTATTTT. The full variable domain, rest sourced from reference TRBV15 and TRBJ2-3, is DAMVIQNPRYQVTQFGKPVTLSCSQTLNHNVMYWYQQKSSQAPKLLFHYYDKDFNNEADTPDNFQSRRPNTSFCFLDIRSPGLGDTAMYLCATSRDAVTDTQYFGPGTRLTVL.

This clonotype was found a few times. The chain is built from TRBV20-1 and TRBJ2-1; D is ambiguous. The CDR3 consists of 11 residues. Germline V gene sequence: CDR1 DFQATT, CDR2 SNEGSKA (reference sequence). V lost 5 bases to trimming and J lost 10 bases, with 12 bases between them. The CDR3 coding sequence is TGCAGTGCTGACGCGGCATTCGAGCAGTTCTTC. Amino acid sequence: CSADAAFEQFF.

This clonotype has a count of ten or more. The CDR3 here is CSARDSRDTSSYEQYF. The CDR3 DNA reads as TGCAGTGCTAGAGATTCCAGGGATACGAGCTCCTACGAGCAGTACTTC. The chain combines TRBV20-1 with TRBJ2-7, with TRBD1 as a possible D gene (5 bases). The CDR3 is 16 amino acids. Germline values: CDR1 DFQATT, CDR2 SNEGSKA (reference sequence). Trimming removed 0 bases at V and 0 bases at J, with 15 bases between.

In this sample, this clonotype turned up a few times. The chain joins TRBV29-1 to TRBJ2-1; D gene uncertain. Deletions cut 1 base from V and 3 bases from J, with 10 bases between. CDR3 size: 14 residues. Germline V lookup: CDR1 SQVTM, CDR2 ANQGSEA. CDR3 protein: CSVEGTSLYNEQFF. The CDR3 region has the DNA TGCAGCGTTGAAGGGACCTCCCTCTACAATGAGCAGTTCTTC.

This clonotype has more than one count but fewer than ten. The rearrangement joins TRBV27 to TRBJ2-7; 7 bases are shared with TRBD1. Germline V lookup: CDR1 MNHEY, CDR2 SMNVEV (reference sequence). CDR3 length: 14 residues. The V gene end was trimmed by 4 bases and the J gene end by 6 bases; junction bases not matched to a gene: 9. This CDR3 is CASSSHRGSGEQYF. The CDR3 nucleotides read TGTGCCAGCAGTTCACACAGGGGATCGGGCGAGCAGTACTTC.

The sample holds many counts of this clonotype. The chain employs TRBV19 and TRBJ2-4; the D gene is possibly TRBD1 (6 bases). The V end lost 6 bases, the J end lost 7 bases, and 19 bases lay between the germline ends. CDR1 LNHDA and CDR2 SQIVND come from the germline V gene (reference sequence). The CDR3 is 15 residues long. CDR3 nucleotides: TGTGCCAGTAGCCCACAACAGGGCCAAGGGAACATTCAGTACTTC. It specifies CASSPQQGQGNIQYF.

The chain has TRBV11-2 and TRBJ2-4; 7 positions match TRBD1. V lost 5 bases and J lost 0; bases outside the gene matches: 10. The length of the CDR3 is 17 residues. The germline gives CDR1 SGHAT, CDR2 FQNNGV. The CDR3 DNA follows: TGTGCCAGCAGCCGAAGGGACAGTTCGTTAGCCAAAAACATTCAGTACTTC. Translation: CASSRRDSSLAKNIQYF. The variable domain in full, with the rest retrieved from reference TRBV11-2 and TRBJ2-4, is EAGVAQSPRYKIIEKRQSVAFWCNPISGHATLYWYQQILGQGPKLLIQFQNNGVVDDSQLPKDRFSAERLKGVDSTLKIQPAKLEDSAVYLCASSRRDSSLAKNIQYFGAGTRLSVL.

This clonotype was counted a few times. This chain joins TRBV20-1 and TRBJ2-7, with 11 bases aligning to TRBD2. Trimming at V came to 1 base and at J to 4 bases, leaving 3 bases not matched to a gene. Per the germline V gene, CDR1 is DFQATT and CDR2 is SNEGSKA (reference sequence). This CDR3 has 14 amino acids. The DNA for the CDR3 is TGCAGTGCTAGAGGACTAGCGGGGAGATACGAGCAGTACTTC. Translated, it gives CSARGLAGRYEQYF.

This chain links TRBV27 with TRBJ2-5; 7 bases align to TRBD1. CDR3 length: 14 residues. The ends lost 6 bases at V and 2 bases at J; junction bases unmatched: 6. Germline-derived CDR1 and CDR2 are MNHEY and SMNVEV (reference sequence). CDR3 region: CASSYDRVQETQYF. CDR3 in DNA: TGTGCCAGCAGCTACGACAGGGTTCAAGAGACCCAGTACTTC.

Only a few counts were recorded for this clonotype. The chain employs TRBV12-3 or TRBV12-4 and TRBJ2-4; 10 nucleotides align to TRBD1. The CDR3 extends over 15 amino acids. The ends lost 2 bases at V and 9 bases at J; junction bases unmatched: 7. CDR3 residues: CASSLTGQGPGIQYF. The CDR3 DNA reads as TGTGCCAGCAGTTTAACGGGACAGGGGCCAGGCATTCAGTACTTC.

The genes are TRBV7-2 and TRBJ2-3; 8 bases map to TRBD2. The V and J ends lost 7 bases and 0 bases, in that order; junction bases with no gene match: 9. The CDR3 is made up of 16 amino acids. Germline CDR1 is SGHTA and CDR2 is FQGNSA. The CDR3 here is CASTSRAGASTDTQYF. The CDR3 coding sequence is TGTGCCAGCACCTCCCGAGCGGGAGCTAGCACAGATACGCAGTATTTT. Full variable domain (remainder filled in from reference TRBV7-2 and TRBJ2-3): GAGVSQSPSNKVTEKGKDVELRCDPISGHTALYWYRQSLGQGLEFLIYFQGNSAPDKSGLPSDRFSAERTGGSVSTLTIQRTQQEDSAVYLCASTSRAGASTDTQYFGPGTRLTVL.

This clonotype was seen a few times. The rearrangement links TRBV19 to TRBJ2-1; 7 bases are shared with TRBD2. CDR3 size: 15 residues. The V and J ends lost 5 bases and 2 bases, in that order; junction bases with no gene match: 6. Germline loops: CDR1 LNHDA, CDR2 SQIVND (reference sequence). The CDR3 spells CASSPELAPYNEQFF. The CDR3 DNA reads as TGTGCCAGTAGTCCCGAACTAGCGCCCTACAATGAGCAGTTCTTC.

This clonotype was picked up one time. The chain employs TRBV28 and TRBJ1-5; 10 nucleotides agree with TRBD1. The CDR3 consists of 12 residues. With 8 bases clipped from V and 7 bases from J, the junction kept 2 bases outside the gene matches. In germline, CDR1 is MDHEN, CDR2 SYDVKM. Here the CDR3 DNA reads TGTGCCAGCGGGGACAGGGGACAGCCCCAGCATTTT. Translated, it gives CASGDRGQPQHF.

This clonotype was picked up many times. The genes are TRBV20-1 and TRBJ2-1, with D hard to call. Trimming shortened V by 3 bases and J by 7 bases, and 7 bases separated the two germline ends. CDR1 DFQATT and CDR2 SNEGSKA come from the germline V gene (reference sequence). The CDR3 sequence is 11 residues long. CDR3 loop: CSASDRNEQFF. Written as DNA, the CDR3 is TGCAGTGCTAGTGATAGGAATGAGCAGTTCTTC.

The rearrangement uses TRBV21-1 and TRBJ2-7; the table's D gene call, TRBD1, was not cross checked with the DNA. TRBV21-1 is noted as a pseudogene. This CDR3 comprises 20 residues. The CDR3 nucleotides are TGTGCCAGCAGCAAAAGAAACCCGGAGGGGCGGGGGCTAATCCACTACGAGCAGTACTTC. Protein: CASSKRNPEGRGLIHYEQYF.

The chain is built from TRBV7-6 and TRBJ2-1, with D maybe TRBD2 (5 bases). The CDR3 spans 16 residues. Germline CDR1 SGHVS, CDR2 FNYEAQ. V dropped 2 bases and J dropped 2 bases, with 13 bases sitting between them. The CDR3 sequence: CASSLIGGLTYNEQFF. In DNA form, the CDR3 reads TGTGCCAGCAGCTTAATTGGCGGGCTAACCTACAATGAGCAGTTCTTC.

This clonotype came up a few times. V usage is TRBV29-1 and J usage is TRBJ2-7; D is undetermined. This CDR3 has 13 residues. V gave up 2 bases and J gave up 3 bases, with 11 bases separating them. Germline V lookup: CDR1 SQVTM, CDR2 ANQGSEA. The CDR3, as DNA: TGCAGCGTTGAAATAGGCAGCTACTACGAGCAGTACTTC. Encoded protein: CSVEIGSYYEQYF.

The chain employs TRBV15 and TRBJ2-1; the D gene could be TRBD1 or TRBD2 (5 bases each). CDR3 length equals 16 residues. Germline V gene lookup returns CDR1 LNHNV and CDR2 YYDKDF (reference sequence). V was clipped by 3 bases and J by 5 bases, with 17 bases between them. CDR3 nucleotides: TGTGCCACCAGCAGCCAACCGGGACCAAGAGACAATGAGCAGTTCTTC. Encoded protein: CATSSQPGPRDNEQFF.

The V gene is TRBV20-1, the J gene TRBJ2-7; 9 bases line up with TRBD2. V was pared by 0 bases and J by 5 bases, with 8 bases of the junction left unmatched. CDR3 size: 15 residues. The germline gives CDR1 DFQATT, CDR2 SNEGSKA (reference sequence). CDR3 sequence reads: CSAREKSGRWNEQYF. CDR3 bases: TGCAGTGCTAGAGAGAAAAGCGGGAGGTGGAACGAGCAGTACTTC.

This clonotype was observed at least ten times. The chain has TRBV9 and TRBJ2-1; 8 nucleotides line up with TRBD2. With 3 bases clipped from V and 2 bases from J, the junction kept 4 bases outside the gene matches. This CDR3 region has 15 residues. Germline CDR1 is SGDLS and CDR2 is YYNGEE. The CDR3 DNA reads TGTGCCAGCAGCGGAGCGGGAGTCACCTACAATGAGCAGTTCTTC. Translating gives CASSGAGVTYNEQFF.

The table lists this clonotype with many counts. V and J are TRBV14 and TRBJ2-4; D uncertain. This CDR3 is built from 13 residues. V was shortened by 3 bases and J by 5 bases, with 8 bases between the two germline ends. CDR1 is SGHDN, CDR2 FVKESK, per germline. CDR3 DNA sequence: TGTGCCAGCAGCCAGCGGCCCCAAAACATTCAGTACTTC. Translation: CASSQRPQNIQYF.

CDR3 nucleotide sequence: TGCGCCAGCAGCTTGGGGACAGGAAACATTCAGTACTTC. Its protein product is CASSLGTGNIQYF. V usage is TRBV5-1 and J usage is TRBJ2-4; TRBD1 aligns across 7 bases. Looked up from germline, CDR1 is SGHRS and CDR2 is YFSETQ. The CDR3 totals 13 residues. V gave up 0 bases and J gave up 6 bases; unmatched junction bases: 0. The entire variable domain, with the rest obtained from reference TRBV5-1 and TRBJ2-4, is as follows: KAGVTQTPRYLIKTRGQQVTLSCSPISGHRSVSWYQQTPGQGLQFLFEYFSETQRNKGNFPGRFSGRQFSNSRSEMNVSTLELGDSALYLCASSLGTGNIQYFGAGTRLSVL.

V is TRBV5-1 and J is TRBJ2-7; D could derive from TRBD1 or TRBD2 (6 bases each). V was cut by 4 bases and J by 0 bases, with 11 bases left in between. The CDR3 is 14 residues long. Looked up from germline, CDR1 is SGHRS and CDR2 is YFSETQ. The CDR3 protein is CASSRRGVSYEQYF. In nucleotides, the CDR3 is TGCGCCAGCAGCCGGAGGGGGGTCTCCTACGAGCAGTACTTC.

This clonotype was detected ten times or more. The gene calls are TRBV29-1 and TRBJ2-3, with D hard to call. In germline, CDR1 is SQVTM, CDR2 ANQGSEA. V was trimmed by 7 bases and J by 6 bases, leaving 11 bases between them. The CDR3 extends over 11 amino acids. CDR3 region: CSESRGDTQYF. The CDR3 DNA sequence: TGCAGCGAATCCAGAGGTGATACGCAGTATTTT.

This clonotype was counted only a few times. J is TRBJ2-1 and V is TRBV7-9, with 8 bases that match TRBD2. CDR1 SEHNR and CDR2 FQNEAQ come from the germline V gene (reference sequence). This CDR3 contains 16 residues. V was pared by 4 bases and J by 10 bases, with 15 bases of the junction left unmatched. The CDR3 reads CASSSLSGGIGDEQFF. The CDR3, as DNA: TGTGCCAGCAGCTCACTATCGGGAGGGATTGGCGACGAGCAGTTCTTC.

The CDR3 reads CASSLPGLAGETQYF. The DNA for the CDR3 is TGTGCCAGCAGCTTGCCGGGACTAGCGGGAGAGACCCAGTACTTC. The rearrangement uses TRBV5-5 and TRBJ2-5; TRBD2 aligns across 12 bases. Germline V gives CDR1 SGHKS, CDR2 YYEKEE (reference sequence). The V segment lost 1 base and the J segment 4 bases; nucleotides outside the gene matches: 2. The CDR3 sequence is 15 residues long.